The count of the clone carrying this T cell receptor (beta chain) is one. The germline V gene has CDR1 SGHDT and CDR2 YYEEEE. The CDR3 is 14 amino acids. The V and J ends lost 1 base and 4 bases respectively, with 12 bases between them. These data originate in a study of cytomegalovirus exposure and HLA in healthy donors. Donors had nominal health at sampling but likely had unrecorded immune exposures. PCR was performed using 60 Vbeta and 13 Jbeta primers. Data came from immunoSEQ multiplex PCR; TCRdb stores just in-frame clones and leaves some out. The table includes some 150,000 clones, 70% to 90% detected once.

V usage is TRBV5-6 and J usage is TRBJ2-7; a weak D match, TRBD2 (6 bases). Sequencing was done on a sample of PBMCs. The clonotype comes from a young woman in good health and CMV-seronegative. The CDR3 DNA reads as TGTGCCAGCAGCTTGTGGGGGGTCCCTTACGAGCAGTACTTC. Encoded protein: CASSLWGVPYEQYF.